A single sample gave rise to the 20 T cell receptor beta chains below, sequenced in a study of cytomegalovirus exposure and HLA in healthy donors. This PCR relied on a set of 60 Vbeta primers and 13 Jbeta primers. Sequencing was performed with immunoSEQ multiplex PCR; in TCRdb, only in-frame clones are kept and a portion is missing. The sample records about 130,000 clones, around four fifths being singletons. The sample consisted of PBMCs. The receptors stem from a human donor in good health.

The gene calls are TRBV7-9 and TRBJ2-1; TRBD2 agrees at 8 bases. The CDR3 runs to 12 residues. CDR1 SEHNR and CDR2 FQNEAQ come from the germline V gene (reference sequence). The trim removed 5 bases at V and 9 bases at J, leaving 3 bases unmatched. In DNA form, the CDR3 reads TGTGCCAGCAGCCCGGGGGGGACTGAGCAGTTCTTC. The encoded protein is CASSPGGTEQFF.

The chain recombines TRBV5-1 with TRBJ2-1; D is unclear. V lost 2 bases and J 7 bases, leaving 16 bases between the germline ends. The CDR3 runs 15 residues. CDR1 and CDR2 (germline): SGHRS, YFSETQ. The CDR3 sequence: CASSLRLQTRNEQFF. Here the CDR3 DNA reads TGCGCCAGCAGCTTACGACTTCAAACGCGAAATGAGCAGTTCTTC.

This clone was counted a single time. This chain connects TRBV7-2 to TRBJ2-1, with 9 nucleotides matching TRBD2. V was pared by 2 bases and J by 7 bases, with 15 bases of the junction left unmatched. The germline V gene has CDR1 SGHTA and CDR2 FQGNSA. The length of the CDR3 is 18 residues. The CDR3 bases are TGTGCCAGCAGCTTAATGCCCCCCGGCGGGGGGGCCGCAAATGAGCAGTTCTTC. This gives the protein CASSLMPPGGGAANEQFF.

The gene calls are TRBV7-2 and TRBJ2-3, with TRBD2 matching 7 bases. V trimming: 6 bases; J trimming: 3 bases; junction bases outside the gene matches: 6. Germline-derived CDR1 and CDR2 are SGHTA and FQGNSA. This CDR3 spans 14 amino acids. CDR3: CASRQRGWTDTQYF. CDR3 bases: TGTGCCAGCAGGCAGCGGGGTTGGACAGATACGCAGTATTTT.

The chain employs TRBV2 and TRBJ2-7, with TRBD2 identical over 11 bases. This CDR3 spans 14 amino acids. From germline, CDR1 is SNHLY and CDR2 FYNNEI. With 7 bases clipped from V and 3 bases from J, the junction kept 5 bases outside the gene matches. The CDR3 here is CASKASGGFYEQYF. In DNA form, the CDR3 reads TGTGCCAGCAAGGCTAGCGGGGGGTTCTACGAGCAGTACTTC.

The chain has TRBV18 and TRBJ2-5, with 7 bases fitting TRBD2. V lost 2 bases and J lost 4; bases outside the gene matches: 7. The CDR3 consists of 15 residues. Germline V CDR1 and CDR2: KGHSH, LQKENI. The CDR3 DNA follows: TGTGCCAGCTCACCAAGGCTAGCGGTGGGAGAGACCCAGTACTTC. Translated, it gives CASSPRLAVGETQYF. The full variable domain, its missing parts supplied by reference TRBV18 and TRBJ2-5, is NAGVMQNPRHLVRRRGQEARLRCSPMKGHSHVYWYRQLPEEGLKFMVYLQKENIIDESGMPKERFSAEFPKEGPSILRIQQVVRGDSAAYFCASSPRLAVGETQYFGPGTRLLVL.

The rearrangement uses TRBV28 and TRBJ2-7; D might be TRBD2 (6 bases). The CDR3 is 13 amino acids. Between the trimmed V and J ends, which lost 2 bases and 4 bases, there was a span of 9 bases. CDR1 MDHEN and CDR2 SYDVKM come from the germline V gene. The CDR3, as DNA: TGTGCCAGCAGTTTAGCGGGACCTTACGAGCAGTACTTC. As protein: CASSLAGPYEQYF. The whole variable domain, remainder taken from reference TRBV28 and TRBJ2-7, is DVKVTQSSRYLVKRTGEKVFLECVQDMDHENMFWYRQDPGLGLRLIYFSYDVKMKEKGDIPEGYSVSREKKERFSLILESASTNQTSMYLCASSLAGPYEQYFGPGTRLTVT.

The V call is TRBV7-8, the J call TRBJ2-3, with D uncertain. Germline CDR1 is SGHVS and CDR2 is FQNEAQ. CDR3 size: 14 residues. The V end was cut by 2 bases, the J end by 4 bases, with 10 bases between. The CDR3 spells CASSLIVRADTQYF. In DNA form, the CDR3 reads TGTGCCAGCAGCTTAATCGTCCGGGCAGATACGCAGTATTTT.

In DNA, the CDR3 is TGCGCCAGCAGACCTGGACAGGGTTCGGCAGATACGCAGTATTTT. It encodes CASRPGQGSADTQYF. This chain connects TRBV5-1 to TRBJ2-3; TRBD1 matches at 8 bases. J lost 4 bases, V lost 5 bases, and 9 bases had no gene match. Germline assignment: CDR1 SGHRS and CDR2 YFSETQ. The CDR3 extends over 15 amino acids.

In this sample, this clone turned up a few times. CDR3 amino acids: CASSYWRTGTLEAFF. The CDR3 DNA reads TGTGCCAGCAGTTACTGGAGGACAGGGACGCTTGAAGCTTTCTTT. J is TRBJ1-1 and V is TRBV6-5; 8 nucleotides line up with TRBD1. Germline values: CDR1 MNHEY, CDR2 SVGAGI. This CDR3 has 15 amino acids. J was trimmed by 7 bases and V by 1 base; bases with no gene match: 8.

This chain joins TRBV11-3 and TRBJ2-5, with TRBD2 matching over 7 bases. The V gene's germline CDR1 is SGHNT and CDR2 YENEEA. The trim removed 5 bases at V and 4 bases at J, leaving 10 bases unmatched. The CDR3 length is 15 residues. CDR3 DNA sequence: TGTGCCAGCAGCCCTGAGGCCGGGGAGGGAGAGACCCAGTACTTC. Its translation: CASSPEAGEGETQYF.

V usage is TRBV6-6 and J usage is TRBJ1-1; the D is unclear. V was trimmed by 7 bases and J by 4 bases, leaving 19 bases between them. CDR1 and CDR2 from the germline V gene are MNHNY and SVGAGI (reference sequence). The CDR3 contains 15 residues. CDR3 residues: CASTGLSDPTTEAFF. The CDR3 bases are TGTGCCAGCACCGGGTTAAGCGACCCAACCACTGAAGCTTTCTTT.

The chain uses TRBV19 and TRBJ1-1, with D hard to call. CDR1 and CDR2 (germline): LNHDA, SQIVND (reference sequence). The CDR3 is 13 amino acids. V lost 1 base, J lost 8 bases, and 11 bases lay in between. CDR3 sequence reads: CASSIGPRREAFF. The CDR3 DNA sequence: TGTGCCAGTAGTATAGGACCCCGGAGAGAAGCTTTCTTT.

The table lists this clone with a count of one. The chain employs TRBV14 and TRBJ2-5, with no clear D. CDR1 SGHDN and CDR2 FVKESK come from the germline V gene. This CDR3 has 13 amino acids. Deletions cut 4 bases from V and 3 bases from J, with 9 bases between. The CDR3 bases are TGTGCCAGCAGCCCCCCTGCTAAAGAGACCCAGTACTTC. Its protein product is CASSPPAKETQYF.

Written as DNA, the CDR3 is TGTGCCAGCAGTAGGGGCCTGGGATACGAGCAGTACTTC. Amino acid sequence: CASSRGLGYEQYF. The chain links TRBV27 to TRBJ2-7, with a possible D match to TRBD1 (5 bases). Germline CDR1 MNHEY, CDR2 SMNVEV (reference sequence). This CDR3 has 13 amino acids. V lost 5 bases to trimming and J lost 4 bases, with 12 bases between them.

The chain carries TRBV7-9 and TRBJ2-5; no reliable D call. Trimming cost V 6 bases and J 4 bases, with 12 bases left between them. The CDR3 has 13 amino acids. Germline V gene lookup returns CDR1 SEHNR and CDR2 FQNEAQ (reference sequence). CDR3 residues: CASSSVVGETQYF. The DNA of the CDR3 is TGTGCCAGCAGTTCCGTGGTCGGAGAGACCCAGTACTTC.

The chain carries TRBV7-9 and TRBJ2-1; 10 nucleotides match TRBD1. Germline-derived CDR1 and CDR2 are SEHNR and FQNEAQ (reference sequence). V shed 6 bases, J shed 9 bases, and the junction held 14 bases outside the gene matches. This CDR3 has 16 amino acids. The CDR3 sequence is CASRQPRDRGPFEQFF. CDR3 nucleotide sequence: TGTGCCAGCAGACAGCCCCGGGACAGGGGCCCTTTTGAGCAGTTCTTC. The full variable domain, completed using reference TRBV7-9 and TRBJ2-1, is DTGVSQNPRHKITKRGQNVTFRCDPISEHNRLYWYRQTLGQGPEFLTYFQNEAQLEKSRLLSDRFSAERPKGSFSTLEIQRTEQGDSAMYLCASRQPRDRGPFEQFFGPGTRLTVL.

The J gene is TRBJ1-1, the V gene TRBV4-1; D possibly corresponds to TRBD1 (5 bases). CDR3 length: 15 amino acids. Germline values: CDR1 MGHRA, CDR2 YSYEKL. V was trimmed by 1 base and J by 4 bases, leaving 13 bases between them. DNA of the CDR3: TGCGCCAGCAGCCAAGGGGTCCAGGGTGGCACTGAAGCTTTCTTT. Protein product: CASSQGVQGGTEAFF.

The table lists this clone with a count of one. This chain connects TRBV5-1 to TRBJ2-1; TRBD2 aligns across 13 bases. Trimming took 4 bases from V and 5 from J; bases not matched to a gene: 3. The germline CDR1 and CDR2 sequences are SGHRS and YFSETQ. The CDR3 extends over 15 amino acids. CDR3: CASSPGTSGDNEQFF. The CDR3 region has the DNA TGCGCCAGCAGCCCGGGGACTAGCGGGGACAATGAGCAGTTCTTC.

This clone was seen more than once but under ten times. The chain has TRBV5-1 and TRBJ2-7, with 7 positions matching TRBD2. Germline V CDR1 and CDR2: SGHRS, YFSETQ. This CDR3 region has 16 residues. V shed 4 bases and J 6 bases; nucleotides not matched to a gene: 16. For the CDR3, the DNA is TGCGCCAGCAGCCCGCGGGGCAGTGCTAGCGGTTCCGAGCAGTACTTC. Translation gives CASSPRGSASGSEQYF.